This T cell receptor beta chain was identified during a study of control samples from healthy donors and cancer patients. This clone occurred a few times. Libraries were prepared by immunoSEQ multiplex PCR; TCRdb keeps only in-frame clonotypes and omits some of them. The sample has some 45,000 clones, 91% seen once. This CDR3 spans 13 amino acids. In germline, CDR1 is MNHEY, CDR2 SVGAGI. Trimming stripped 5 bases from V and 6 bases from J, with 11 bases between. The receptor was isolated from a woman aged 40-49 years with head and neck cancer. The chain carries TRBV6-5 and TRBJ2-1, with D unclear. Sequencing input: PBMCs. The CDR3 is CASSHQEFNEQFF. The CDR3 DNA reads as TGTGCCAGCAGTCACCAGGAATTCAATGAGCAGTTCTTC.